This TCR beta chain was retrieved from a study of blood T cell repertoires in COVID-19. Study details: Nucleic acid was either cDNA or gDNA, and it came from T cells, B-cell-depleted T cells, or PBMCs.

The junction had 3 bases not matched to a gene; V was cut back by 2 bases and J by 5 bases. The CDR3 is 15 amino acids. Germline values: CDR1 LGHNA, CDR2 YNFKEQ. Authors' data handling: Amplification of reference gene primers provided the estimated nucleated cell counts. The table came from immunoSEQ multiplex PCR; TCRdb's copy has only in-frame clones and leaves some out. That table gives V, J and clone size, and the DNA gave D and trimming. The table lists under 85,000 clones, over 70% of them singletons. Concerning this clone itself: The sample carries other DNA sequences with the same CDR3.

Specimen: peripheral blood. This rearrangement joins TRBV4-2 to TRBJ2-1; 10 positions agree with TRBD2. The sequence was obtained from a middle-aged man with acute or convalescent COVID-19. CDR3 sequence (DNA): TGTGCCAGCAGCCAAAGCGGGGGGGGTCACAATGAGCAGTTCTTC. Translation gives CASSQSGGGHNEQFF.